The sample holds a few counts of the clone carrying this T cell receptor (beta chain). Antigen: not known. Researchers built TCR beta libraries using quantitative 5'-RACE with molecular barcodes. MiXCR, run by TCRdb on the 5' RACE reads, gives a single entry per CDR3 protein. Found here are a few hundred thousand distinct CDR3 sequences, 8% of them singletons; the top ten hold roughly 14%. The germline V gene encodes CDR1 MRHNA and CDR2 SNTAGT. V was pared by 5 bases and J by 5 bases, with 19 bases between. The CDR3 is 16 amino acids. This record comes from a study of CD8 T cells in ankylosing spondylitis. Study-level results: What appeared characteristic of ankylosing spondylitis blood was a TCR beta motif of eight highly homologous variants. Disease-linked clones had a CD8+ phenotype and relatively low frequency in peripheral blood. Enrichment of disease-linked clones was reportedly significant in matched ankylosing spondylitis synovial fluid. Both synovial fluid and blood in reactive arthritis had previously been reported to carry some motif variants.

V is TRBV6-4 and J is TRBJ2-1; a possible D gene is TRBD1 (6 bases). The TCR originated in a male donor with ankylosing spondylitis. The sample comprised blood, either unsorted or a sorted T cell fraction (not recorded which). CDR3 in amino acids: CASSRNRAGSDNEQFF. CDR3 coding DNA: TGTGCCAGCAGTCGAAACAGGGCGGGTTCGGACAATGAGCAGTTCTTC.